This TCR beta chain was documented in a study of identical twins. V was trimmed by 5 bases and J by 2 bases, leaving 16 bases between them. The CDR3 extends over 15 amino acids. Germline CDR1 is SGHRS and CDR2 is YFSETQ. TCRdb recomputed calls from the 5' RACE reads with MiXCR, one row per CDR3 protein. The table includes 430,000 or so distinct CDR3 sequences, approximately 25% detected once. As concerns this clonotype: Its matching antigen is unknown.

Whole-study findings and limits: In zero-insertion analyses, partial confounding could arise from invariant MAIT and iNKT cells.

These data were also reused for a study on T cells expressing NK-cell markers. That source notes: All TCR beta repertoires analysed originated from sorted CD3+CD56+NKG2C+, CD3+CD56+NKG2C- and CD3+CD56-NKG2C+ T cells. Eight donors were sequenced, seven testing HCMV-seropositive and one testing seronegative. In about six donors, dominant CD3+CD56+NKG2C+ clones formed roughly 1.0-7.5% of CD8+ cells.

The sequenced sample was CD4+ T cells sorted from blood. The chain employs TRBV5-1 and TRBJ2-5, with D tentatively TRBD1 (6 bases). The receptor was isolated from a woman between 18 and 30 years old in good health. The CDR3 loop is CASSSTGTSQETQYF. DNA of the CDR3: TGCGCCAGCAGTTCCACCGGGACAAGTCAAGAGACCCAGTACTTC.